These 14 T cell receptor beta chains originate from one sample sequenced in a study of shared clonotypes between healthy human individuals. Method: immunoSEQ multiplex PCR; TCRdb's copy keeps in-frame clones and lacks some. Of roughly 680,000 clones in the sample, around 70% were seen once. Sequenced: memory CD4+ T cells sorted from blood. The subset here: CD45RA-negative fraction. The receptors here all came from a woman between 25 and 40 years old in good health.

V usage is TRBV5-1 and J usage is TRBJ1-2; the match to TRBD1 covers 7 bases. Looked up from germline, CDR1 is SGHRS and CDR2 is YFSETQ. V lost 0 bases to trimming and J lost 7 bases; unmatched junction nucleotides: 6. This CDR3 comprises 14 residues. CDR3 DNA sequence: TGCGCCAGCAGCTTGGAGAGGGGGCAGGGTGGCTACACCTTC. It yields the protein CASSLERGQGGYTF.

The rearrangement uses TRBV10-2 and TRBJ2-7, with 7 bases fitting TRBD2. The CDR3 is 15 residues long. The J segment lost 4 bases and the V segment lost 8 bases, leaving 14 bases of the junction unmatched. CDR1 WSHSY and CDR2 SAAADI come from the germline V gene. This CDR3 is CASLRGGRAGYEQYF. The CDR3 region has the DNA TGCGCCAGCCTGAGAGGAGGGAGGGCCGGGTACGAGCAGTACTTC.

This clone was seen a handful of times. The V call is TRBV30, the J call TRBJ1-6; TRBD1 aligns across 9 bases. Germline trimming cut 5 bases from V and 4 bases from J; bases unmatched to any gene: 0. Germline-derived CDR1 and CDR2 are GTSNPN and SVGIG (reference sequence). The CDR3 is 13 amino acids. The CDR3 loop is CAWGTGYNSPLHF. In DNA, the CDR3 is TGTGCCTGGGGGACAGGGTATAATTCACCCCTCCACTTT. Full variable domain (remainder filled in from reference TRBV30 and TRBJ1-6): SQTIHQWPATLVQPVGSPLSLECTVEGTSNPNLYWYRQAAGRGLQLLFYSVGIGQISSEVPQNLSASRPQDRQFILSSKKLLLSDSGFYLCAWGTGYNSPLHFGNGTRLTVT.

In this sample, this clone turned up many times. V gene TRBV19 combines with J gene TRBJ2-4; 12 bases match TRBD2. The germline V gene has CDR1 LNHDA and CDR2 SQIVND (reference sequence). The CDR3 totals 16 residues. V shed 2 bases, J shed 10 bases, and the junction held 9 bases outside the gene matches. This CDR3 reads CASSITRLAGEGIQYF. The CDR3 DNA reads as TGTGCCAGTAGTATAACCCGACTAGCGGGAGAAGGGATTCAGTACTTC.

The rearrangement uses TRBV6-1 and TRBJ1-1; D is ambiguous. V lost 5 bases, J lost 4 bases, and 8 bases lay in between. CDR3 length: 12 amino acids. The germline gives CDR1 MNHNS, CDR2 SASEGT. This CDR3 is CASSSLATEAFF. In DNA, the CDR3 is TGTGCCAGCAGTTCGTTGGCCACTGAAGCTTTCTTT.

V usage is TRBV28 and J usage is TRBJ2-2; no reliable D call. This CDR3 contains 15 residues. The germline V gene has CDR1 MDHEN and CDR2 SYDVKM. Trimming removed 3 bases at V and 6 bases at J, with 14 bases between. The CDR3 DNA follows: TGTGCCAGCAGTTTTCTGTGGGAAATGGCCGGGGAGCTGTTTTTT. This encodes CASSFLWEMAGELFF. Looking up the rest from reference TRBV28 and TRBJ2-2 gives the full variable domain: DVKVTQSSRYLVKRTGEKVFLECVQDMDHENMFWYRQDPGLGLRLIYFSYDVKMKEKGDIPEGYSVSREKKERFSLILESASTNQTSMYLCASSFLWEMAGELFFGEGSRLTVL.

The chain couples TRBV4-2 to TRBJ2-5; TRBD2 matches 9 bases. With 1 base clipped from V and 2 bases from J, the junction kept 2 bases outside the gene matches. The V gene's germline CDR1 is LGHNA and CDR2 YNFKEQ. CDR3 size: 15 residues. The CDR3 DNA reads TGTGCCAGCAGCCAAGGACTAGCGGATCAAGAGACCCAGTACTTC. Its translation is CASSQGLADQETQYF.

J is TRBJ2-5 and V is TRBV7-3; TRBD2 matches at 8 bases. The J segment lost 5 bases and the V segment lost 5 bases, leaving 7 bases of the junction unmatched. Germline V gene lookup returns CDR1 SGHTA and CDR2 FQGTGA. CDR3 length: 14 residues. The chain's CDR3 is CASSQSGGRETQYF. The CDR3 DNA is TGTGCCAGCAGCCAAAGCGGGGGCCGGGAGACCCAGTACTTC.

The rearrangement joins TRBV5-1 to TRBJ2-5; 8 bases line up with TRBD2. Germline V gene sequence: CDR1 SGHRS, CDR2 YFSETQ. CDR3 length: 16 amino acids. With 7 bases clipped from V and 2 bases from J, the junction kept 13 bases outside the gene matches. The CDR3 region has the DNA TGCGCCAGCCGATATACCCTTAGCGGGATGCAAGAGACCCAGTACTTC. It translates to CASRYTLSGMQETQYF.

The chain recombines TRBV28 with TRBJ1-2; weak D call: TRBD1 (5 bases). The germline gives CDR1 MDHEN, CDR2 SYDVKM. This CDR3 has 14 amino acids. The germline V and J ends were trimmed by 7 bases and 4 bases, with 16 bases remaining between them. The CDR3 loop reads CASTLGGGGYGYTF. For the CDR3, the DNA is TGTGCCAGCACTCTTGGGGGGGGAGGCTATGGCTACACCTTC.

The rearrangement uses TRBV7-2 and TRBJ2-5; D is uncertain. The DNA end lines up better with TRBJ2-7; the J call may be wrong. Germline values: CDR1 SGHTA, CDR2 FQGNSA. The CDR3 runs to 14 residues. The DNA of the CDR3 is TGTGCCAGCAAGGAGCGACTCCTCTCCTACGAGCAGTACTTC. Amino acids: CASKERLLSYEQYF.

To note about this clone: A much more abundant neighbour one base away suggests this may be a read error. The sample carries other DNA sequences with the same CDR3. CDR3 nucleotides: TGTGCCAGCAGTTTGCAGGTGAACACTGAAGCTTTCTTT. Protein sequence: CASSLQVNTEAFF. This sequence joins TRBV28 and TRBJ1-1, with D unclear. The V end was cut by 3 bases, the J end by 0 bases, with 5 bases between. The CDR3 sequence is 13 residues long. CDR1 is MDHEN, CDR2 SYDVKM, per germline. Supplemented by reference TRBV28 and TRBJ1-1, the full variable domain reads DVKVTQSSRYLVKRTGEKVFLECVQDMDHENMFWYRQDPGLGLRLIYFSYDVKMKEKGDIPEGYSVSREKKERFSLILESASTNQTSMYLCASSLQVNTEAFFGQGTRLTVV.

The CDR3, as DNA: TGTGCCAGCGGGGGCAGGAACACTGAAGCTTTCTTT. Encoded protein: CASGGRNTEAFF. The chain is built from TRBV7-9 and TRBJ1-1; D is possibly TRBD1 (6 bases). From germline, CDR1 is SEHNR and CDR2 FQNEAQ (reference sequence). This CDR3 is 12 amino acids long. The V gene lost 8 bases and the J gene lost 1 base, with 8 bases spanning the gap.

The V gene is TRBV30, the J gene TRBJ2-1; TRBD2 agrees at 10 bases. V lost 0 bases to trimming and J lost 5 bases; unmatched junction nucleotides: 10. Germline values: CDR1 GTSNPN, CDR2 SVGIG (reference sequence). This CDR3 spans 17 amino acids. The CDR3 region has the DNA TGTGCCTGGAGTGTACTGGGGTCTAGCGGGAGACACAATGAGCAGTTCTTC. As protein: CAWSVLGSSGRHNEQFF.